This T cell receptor (beta chain) comes out of a study of PD-1 blockade in classical Hodgkin lymphoma. Findings and limits, study-wide: Among the patients, those starting nivolumab under 1 year after ASCT were excluded. Reported baseline diversity: healthy donors highest, relapsed/refractory patients lowest. CD4+ TCR diversity climbed significantly by C4D1, unlike CD8+ TCR diversity.

The V end was cut by 3 bases, the J end by 5 bases, with 10 bases between. This CDR3 is built from 13 residues. CDR1 is LNHDA, CDR2 SQIVND, per germline (reference sequence). In regard to this clone: Its specificity is not known. This specimen includes other DNA sequences encoding the same CDR3.

Brentuximab vedotin exposure varied, and every patient relapsed after autologous stem cell transplantation. Complete response, partial response or progressive disease were the best responses. Here immunoSEQ multiplex PCR was the method, and the copy in TCRdb shows in-frame clones only, minus some. The sample holds some 50,000 clones, about three quarters seen once. This specimen consisted of peripheral blood mononuclear cells (PBMCs), obtained at baseline. The sequence derives from a human donor with classical Hodgkin lymphoma. The V call is TRBV19, the J call TRBJ1-1, with a weak D call TRBD1 (5 bases). CDR3 in amino acids: CASSIQGRTEAFF. DNA of the CDR3: TGTGCCAGTAGTATCCAGGGTAGGACTGAAGCTTTCTTT. Supplemented by reference TRBV19 and TRBJ1-1, the full variable domain reads DGGITQSPKYLFRKEGQNVTLSCEQNLNHDAMYWYRQDPGQGLRLIYYSQIVNDFQKGDIAEGYSVSREKKESFPLTVTSAQKNPTAFYLCASSIQGRTEAFFGQGTRLTVV.